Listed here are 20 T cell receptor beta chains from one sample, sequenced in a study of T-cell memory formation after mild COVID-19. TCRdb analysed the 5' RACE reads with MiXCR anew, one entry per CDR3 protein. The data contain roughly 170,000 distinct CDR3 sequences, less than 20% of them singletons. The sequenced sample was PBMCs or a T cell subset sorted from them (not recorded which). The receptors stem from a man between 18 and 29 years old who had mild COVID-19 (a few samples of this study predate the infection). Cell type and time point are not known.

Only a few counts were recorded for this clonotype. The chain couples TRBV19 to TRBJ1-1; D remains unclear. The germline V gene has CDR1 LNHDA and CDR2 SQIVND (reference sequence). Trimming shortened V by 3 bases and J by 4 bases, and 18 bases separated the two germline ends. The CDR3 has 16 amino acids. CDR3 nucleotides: TGTGCCAGTAGTATCGGGTTCGGGTGGAGAGGCACTGAAGCTTTCTTT. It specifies CASSIGFGWRGTEAFF.

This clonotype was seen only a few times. The CDR3 loop reads CASSPRTGGSTEAFF. The CDR3 DNA follows: TGTGCCAGCAGTCCTCGGACGGGAGGGTCTACTGAAGCTTTCTTT. The rearrangement uses TRBV14 and TRBJ1-1; unclear D gene. From germline, CDR1 is SGHDN and CDR2 FVKESK. The CDR3 sequence is 15 residues long. The V and J ends lost 6 bases and 5 bases respectively, with 19 bases between them.

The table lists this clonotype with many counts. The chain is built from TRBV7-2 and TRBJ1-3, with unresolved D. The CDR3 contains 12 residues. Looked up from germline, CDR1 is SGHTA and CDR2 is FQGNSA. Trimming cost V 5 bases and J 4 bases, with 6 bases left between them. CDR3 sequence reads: CASSQDGNTIYF. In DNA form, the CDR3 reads TGTGCCAGCAGCCAAGACGGAAACACCATATATTTT.

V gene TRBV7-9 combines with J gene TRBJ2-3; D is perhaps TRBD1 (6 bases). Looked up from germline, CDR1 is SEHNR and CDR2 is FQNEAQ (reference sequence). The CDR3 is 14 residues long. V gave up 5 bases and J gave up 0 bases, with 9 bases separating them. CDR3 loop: CASSKDSSTDTQYF. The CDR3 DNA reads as TGTGCCAGCAGCAAGGACAGCAGCACAGATACGCAGTATTTT.

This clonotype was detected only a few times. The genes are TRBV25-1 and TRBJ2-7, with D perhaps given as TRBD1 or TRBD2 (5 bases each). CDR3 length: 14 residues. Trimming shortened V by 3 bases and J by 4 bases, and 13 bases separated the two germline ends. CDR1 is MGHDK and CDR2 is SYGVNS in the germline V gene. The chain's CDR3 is CASSEAGREYEQYV. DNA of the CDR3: TGTGCCAGCAGTGAGGCGGGCAGGGAGTACGAGCAGTACGTC.

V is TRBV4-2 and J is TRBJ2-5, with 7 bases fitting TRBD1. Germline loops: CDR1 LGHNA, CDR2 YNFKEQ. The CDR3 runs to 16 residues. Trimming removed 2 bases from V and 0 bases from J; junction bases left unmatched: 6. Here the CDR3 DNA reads TGTGCCAGCAGCCAATTTCTCACAGGGGACCAAGAGACCCAGTACTTC. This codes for CASSQFLTGDQETQYF.

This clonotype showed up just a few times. In nucleotides, the CDR3 is TGCGCCAGCAGCTCGTACCTACAGGAAATCTACACCGGGGAGCTGTTTTTT. Protein: CASSSYLQEIYTGELFF. The chain uses TRBV5-1 and TRBJ2-2, with D possibly matching TRBD1 (5 bases). In germline, CDR1 is SGHRS, CDR2 YFSETQ. The V end lost 3 bases, the J end lost 3 bases, and 18 bases lay between the germline ends. This CDR3 has 17 amino acids.

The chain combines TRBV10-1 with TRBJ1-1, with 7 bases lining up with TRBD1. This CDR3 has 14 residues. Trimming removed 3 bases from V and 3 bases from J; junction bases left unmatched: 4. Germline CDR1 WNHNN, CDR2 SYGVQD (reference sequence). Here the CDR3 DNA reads TGCGCCAGCAGTGAAGGGGGCCCTTACACTGAAGCTTTCTTT. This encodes CASSEGGPYTEAFF.

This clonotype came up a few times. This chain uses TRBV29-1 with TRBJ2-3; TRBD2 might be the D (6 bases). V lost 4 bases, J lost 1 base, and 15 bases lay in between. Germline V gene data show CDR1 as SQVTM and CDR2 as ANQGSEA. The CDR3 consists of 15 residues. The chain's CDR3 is CSVGPLGGGTDTQYF. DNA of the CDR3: TGCAGCGTTGGGCCCCTGGGCGGGGGCACAGATACGCAGTATTTT.

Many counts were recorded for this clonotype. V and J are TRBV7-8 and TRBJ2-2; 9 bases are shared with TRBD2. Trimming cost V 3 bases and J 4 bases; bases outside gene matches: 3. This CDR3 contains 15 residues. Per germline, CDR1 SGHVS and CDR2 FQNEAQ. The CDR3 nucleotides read TGTGCCAGCAGCTTGCGGGGGGGAATCACCGGGGAGCTGTTTTTT. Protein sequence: CASSLRGGITGELFF.

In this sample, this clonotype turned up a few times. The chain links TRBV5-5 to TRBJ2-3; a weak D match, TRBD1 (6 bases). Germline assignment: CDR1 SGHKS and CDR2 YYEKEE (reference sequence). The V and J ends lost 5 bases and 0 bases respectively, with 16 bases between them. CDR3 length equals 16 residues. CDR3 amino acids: CASRTTGTRSTDTQYF. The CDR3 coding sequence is TGTGCCAGCAGAACGACGGGGACACGAAGCACAGATACGCAGTATTTT. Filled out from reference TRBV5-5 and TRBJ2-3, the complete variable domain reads DAGVTQSPTHLIKTRGQQVTLRCSPISGHKSVSWYQQVLGQGPQFIFQYYEKEERGRGNFPDRFSARQFPNYSSELNVNALLLGDSALYLCASRTTGTRSTDTQYFGPGTRLTVL.

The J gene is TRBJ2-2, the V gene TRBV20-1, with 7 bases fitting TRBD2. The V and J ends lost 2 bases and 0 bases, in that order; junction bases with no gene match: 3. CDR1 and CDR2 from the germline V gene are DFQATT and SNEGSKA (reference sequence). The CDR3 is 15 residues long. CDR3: CSARLAASNTGELFF. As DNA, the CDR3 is TGCAGTGCTAGACTAGCGGCCTCGAACACCGGGGAGCTGTTTTTT.

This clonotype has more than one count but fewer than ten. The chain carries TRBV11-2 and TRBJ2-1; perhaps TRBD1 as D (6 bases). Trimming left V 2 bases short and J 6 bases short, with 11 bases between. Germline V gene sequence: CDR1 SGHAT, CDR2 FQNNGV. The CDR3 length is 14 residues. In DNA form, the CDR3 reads TGTGCCAGCAGCTTAAGGCTAGGGGGCAATGAGCAGTTCTTC. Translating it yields CASSLRLGGNEQFF. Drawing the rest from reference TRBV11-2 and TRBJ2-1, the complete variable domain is EAGVAQSPRYKIIEKRQSVAFWCNPISGHATLYWYQQILGQGPKLLIQFQNNGVVDDSQLPKDRFSAERLKGVDSTLKIQPAKLEDSAVYLCASSLRLGGNEQFFGPGTRLTVL.

This CDR3 is CATSGRGLAGIQETQYF. The CDR3 nucleotides are TGTGCCACCAGTGGCCGGGGACTAGCGGGGATACAAGAGACCCAGTACTTC. The chain links TRBV24-1 to TRBJ2-5, with TRBD2 identical over 13 bases. J lost 2 bases, V lost 5 bases, and 7 bases had no gene match. The CDR3 has 17 residues. Germline lookup yields CDR1 KGHDR and CDR2 SFDVKD.

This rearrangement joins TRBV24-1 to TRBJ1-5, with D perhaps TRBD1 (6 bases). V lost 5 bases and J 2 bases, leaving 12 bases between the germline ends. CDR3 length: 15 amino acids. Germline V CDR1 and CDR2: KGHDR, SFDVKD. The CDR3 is CATSAPQGGNQPQHF. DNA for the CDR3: TGTGCCACCAGTGCTCCACAGGGAGGCAATCAGCCCCAGCATTTT.

The CDR3 reads CASSHIGRAGELFF. CDR3 sequence (DNA): TGTGCCAGCAGTCACATAGGGCGAGCCGGGGAGCTGTTTTTT. V and J are TRBV11-2 and TRBJ2-2, with no clear D. Germline-derived CDR1 and CDR2 are SGHAT and FQNNGV. This CDR3 spans 14 amino acids. V was shortened by 6 bases and J by 6 bases, with 14 bases between the two germline ends.

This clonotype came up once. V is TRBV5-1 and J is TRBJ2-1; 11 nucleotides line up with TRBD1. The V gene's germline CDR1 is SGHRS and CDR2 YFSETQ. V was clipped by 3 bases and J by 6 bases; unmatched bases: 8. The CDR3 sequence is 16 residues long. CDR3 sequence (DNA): TGCGCCAGCAGCTATTTACCGGGACAGGGGGGCAATGAGCAGTTCTTC. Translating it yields CASSYLPGQGGNEQFF.

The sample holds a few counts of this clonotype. CDR3 loop: CASSLSVGTGELFF. CDR3 coding DNA: TGTGCCAGCAGCTTATCGGTGGGCACCGGGGAGCTGTTTTTT. The chain joins TRBV7-2 to TRBJ2-2; no firm D call. The CDR3 is made up of 14 amino acids. Trimming shortened V by 2 bases and J by 4 bases, and 8 bases separated the two germline ends. The germline gives CDR1 SGHTA, CDR2 FQGNSA.

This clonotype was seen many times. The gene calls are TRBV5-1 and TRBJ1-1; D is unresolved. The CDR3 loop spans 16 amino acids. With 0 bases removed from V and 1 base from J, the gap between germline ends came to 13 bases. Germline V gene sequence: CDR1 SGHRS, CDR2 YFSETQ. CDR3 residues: CASSLEGPGWNTEAFF. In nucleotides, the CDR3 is TGCGCCAGCAGCTTGGAGGGTCCAGGTTGGAACACTGAAGCTTTCTTT.

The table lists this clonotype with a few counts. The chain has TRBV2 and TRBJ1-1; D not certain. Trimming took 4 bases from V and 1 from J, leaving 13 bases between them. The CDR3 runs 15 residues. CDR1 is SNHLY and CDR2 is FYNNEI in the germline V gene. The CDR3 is CASSALWPQNTEAFF. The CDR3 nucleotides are TGTGCCAGCAGTGCACTCTGGCCCCAGAACACTGAAGCTTTCTTT.